Below, 32 T cell receptor beta chains from the same sample are listed, as sequenced in a study of radiotherapy plus CTLA-4 blockade in lung cancer. Measured with immunoSEQ multiplex PCR; TCRdb has only the in-frame clones, and not every one. The repertoire holds 80,000 or so clones, with more than 60% as singletons. The starting material was peripheral blood, obtained from a patient treated with radiotherapy plus ipilimumab. The receptors stem from a human donor with non-small cell lung cancer whose response to radiotherapy plus ipilimumab could not be evaluated. Some clones in this sample may be carry-over from other donors' samples.

The chain links TRBV28 to TRBJ2-1; 10 bases line up with TRBD2. CDR3 length: 15 amino acids. J gave up 5 bases and V 5 bases, and 6 bases lay outside the gene matches. Per the germline V gene, CDR1 is MDHEN and CDR2 is SYDVKM. CDR3 sequence: CASSPWTSGNNEQFF. Here the CDR3 DNA reads TGTGCCAGCAGTCCCTGGACTAGCGGCAACAATGAGCAGTTCTTC.

Points on this clone: The junction and the germline gene differ at one end; a read error may be behind it. The chain employs TRBV27 and TRBJ2-7; D perhaps matches TRBD1 (6 bases). The CDR3 runs to 13 residues. CDR1 MNHEY and CDR2 SMNVEV come from the germline V gene (reference sequence). The CDR3 sequence is CASSPVRGSPLDF. CDR3 bases: TGTGCCAGCAGTCCCGTCAGGGGCTCCCCTTTGGACTTC.

The V call is TRBV5-1, the J call TRBJ2-5; 9 bases map to TRBD1. V gave up 2 bases and J gave up 0 bases; unmatched junction bases: 8. CDR1 is SGHRS, CDR2 YFSETQ, per germline. The CDR3 runs to 17 residues. In DNA form, the CDR3 reads TGCGCCAGCAGCTTATACAGGGGGCGGGTGGACCAAGAGACCCAGTACTTC. The encoded protein is CASSLYRGRVDQETQYF.

This chain links TRBV28 with TRBJ1-1, with a tentative D call TRBD1 (6 bases). Germline V gene lookup returns CDR1 MDHEN and CDR2 SYDVKM. This CDR3 region has 14 residues. V was trimmed by 7 bases and J by 6 bases, leaving 18 bases between them. CDR3 protein: CASTQFTGRAEAFF. The CDR3 DNA reads as TGTGCCAGCACCCAGTTTACAGGGAGGGCTGAAGCTTTCTTT.

This clone was detected ten times or more. The rearrangement links TRBV30 to TRBJ2-7; D is unresolved. This CDR3 contains 12 residues. CDR1 is GTSNPN, CDR2 SVGIG, per germline (reference sequence). Deletions cut 0 bases from V and 3 bases from J, with 6 bases between. CDR3 in DNA: TGTGCCTGGAGTGTATTCGGCTACGAGCAGTACTTC. This sequence encodes CAWSVFGYEQYF. The entire variable domain, with the rest obtained from reference TRBV30 and TRBJ2-7, is as follows: SQTIHQWPATLVQPVGSPLSLECTVEGTSNPNLYWYRQAAGRGLQLLFYSVGIGQISSEVPQNLSASRPQDRQFILSSKKLLLSDSGFYLCAWSVFGYEQYFGPGTRLTVT.

As DNA, the CDR3 is TGTGCCAGCAGTGCTAGCGGGGGGCTTAGCACAGATACGCAGTATTTT. Translation gives CASSASGGLSTDTQYF. This chain uses TRBV2 with TRBJ2-3; 11 nucleotides agree with TRBD2. Germline assignment: CDR1 SNHLY and CDR2 FYNNEI. The ends lost 4 bases at V and 0 bases at J; junction bases unmatched: 3. The CDR3 spans 16 residues.

The chain combines TRBV7-9 with TRBJ2-3; 12 bases fit TRBD2. CDR3 length: 16 residues. Germline lookup yields CDR1 SEHNR and CDR2 FQNEAQ (reference sequence). Germline trimming cut 3 bases from V and 4 bases from J; bases unmatched to any gene: 5. CDR3 sequence (DNA): TGTGCCAGCAGCTTCCGGACTAGCGGGGAGTCAGATACGCAGTATTTT. Translated, it gives CASSFRTSGESDTQYF.

The rearrangement joins TRBV2 to TRBJ1-5; the match to TRBD1 covers 7 bases. V gave up 2 bases and J gave up 5 bases; unmatched junction bases: 3. The CDR3 is 14 amino acids. Germline loops: CDR1 SNHLY, CDR2 FYNNEI. CDR3 protein: CASSEMTGHQPQHF. CDR3 coding DNA: TGTGCCAGCAGTGAAATGACAGGGCATCAGCCCCAGCATTTT.

This rearrangement joins TRBV4-2 to TRBJ1-2, with 9 bases matching TRBD1. Germline CDR1 LGHNA, CDR2 YNFKEQ. V was clipped by 1 base and J by 2 bases; unmatched bases: 11. The CDR3 covers 18 residues. CDR3 protein: CASSQAGDRAIQNYGYTF. Written as DNA, the CDR3 is TGTGCCAGCAGCCAAGCGGGGGACAGGGCGATTCAAAACTATGGCTACACCTTC.

V gene TRBV4-1 combines with J gene TRBJ2-1; D possibly corresponds to TRBD2 (6 bases). With 1 base removed from V and 1 base from J, the gap between germline ends came to 8 bases. Germline-derived CDR1 and CDR2 are MGHRA and YSYEKL. This CDR3 region has 15 residues. The CDR3 sequence: CASSQASASYNEQFF. The CDR3 DNA reads as TGCGCCAGCAGCCAAGCTAGCGCTTCCTACAATGAGCAGTTCTTC.

A few counts support this clone. The chain combines TRBV4-1 with TRBJ2-3; a weak D match, TRBD1 (6 bases). Germline CDR1 MGHRA, CDR2 YSYEKL. Deletions cut 0 bases from V and 2 bases from J, with 21 bases between. The CDR3 consists of 19 residues. The CDR3 loop is CASSQDLRGTWTSTDTQYF. The CDR3 DNA reads TGCGCCAGCAGCCAAGATTTGAGGGGGACCTGGACCTCCACAGATACGCAGTATTTT.

The chain links TRBV7-9 to TRBJ1-4; 10 nucleotides align to TRBD1. After removal of 1 base from V and 8 bases from J, the junction contained 4 bases not matched to a gene. The CDR3 is made up of 15 amino acids. Germline CDR1 SEHNR, CDR2 FQNEAQ (reference sequence). The CDR3 DNA is TGTGCCAGCAGCTTAGAGGGGACAGGGGTCGAAAAACTGTTTTTT. Amino acid sequence: CASSLEGTGVEKLFF.

The V call is TRBV2, the J call TRBJ1-1, with 8 bases that match TRBD1. The CDR3 runs 13 residues. CDR1 SNHLY and CDR2 FYNNEI come from the germline V gene. Losses at the gene ends were 8 bases for V and 0 bases for J; bases not matched to a gene: 2. CDR3: CASRQGMNTEAFF. DNA for the CDR3: TGTGCCAGCCGACAGGGGATGAACACTGAAGCTTTCTTT.

The chain links TRBV7-9 to TRBJ2-2, with TRBD1 matching 10 bases. V dropped 5 bases and J dropped 7; count of bases not matched to a gene: 13. This CDR3 has 17 residues. CDR1 and CDR2 from the germline V gene are SEHNR and FQNEAQ (reference sequence). The CDR3 sequence is CASSVSRGTGVIGELFF. Written as DNA, the CDR3 is TGTGCCAGCAGCGTAAGCCGCGGGACAGGGGTCATCGGGGAGCTGTTTTTT.

This clone was observed a handful of times. V and J are TRBV5-1 and TRBJ2-5, with 8 bases that match TRBD1. CDR1 is SGHRS and CDR2 is YFSETQ in the germline V gene. CDR3 length: 15 residues. Unmatched junction bases numbered 5, after V lost 2 bases and J lost 2 bases. CDR3: CASSLNTGGQETQYF. The CDR3 bases are TGCGCCAGCAGCTTAAACACAGGGGGGCAAGAGACCCAGTACTTC.

V is TRBV5-1 and J is TRBJ2-3; TRBD1 matches 9 bases. The CDR3 consists of 13 residues. The V segment lost 4 bases and the J segment 4 bases; nucleotides outside the gene matches: 1. The V gene's germline CDR1 is SGHRS and CDR2 YFSETQ. CDR3 DNA: TGCGCCAGCAGCGGGGACAGGGCAGATACGCAGTATTTT. Translating it yields CASSGDRADTQYF.

J is TRBJ1-2 and V is TRBV5-6, with D tentatively TRBD1 (5 bases). Deletions cut 1 base from V and 7 bases from J, with 17 bases between. Germline V CDR1 and CDR2: SGHDT, YYEEEE. The CDR3 loop spans 15 amino acids. DNA of the CDR3: TGTGCCAGCAGCTTGTGGAAGGGGCTCAGGAGTGGCTACACCTTC. Residues: CASSLWKGLRSGYTF.

The V call is TRBV4-1, the J call TRBJ1-5, with D possibly being TRBD1 (5 bases). Germline assignment: CDR1 MGHRA and CDR2 YSYEKL. Trimming took 1 base from V and 9 from J, leaving 19 bases between them. The CDR3 length is 16 residues. The CDR3 is CASSQGQGSSVGPQHF. CDR3 bases: TGCGCCAGCAGCCAAGGTCAGGGCAGCTCGGTAGGGCCCCAGCATTTT.

The chain employs TRBV7-8 and TRBJ1-6; maybe TRBD1 (5 bases). Germline V gene lookup returns CDR1 SGHVS and CDR2 FQNEAQ. The V gene lost 5 bases and the J gene lost 6 bases, with 17 bases spanning the gap. The CDR3 runs to 16 residues. The CDR3: CASSAVQAMGNSPLHF. CDR3 in DNA: TGTGCCAGCAGCGCGGTACAGGCTATGGGTAATTCACCCCTCCACTTT.

V gene TRBV7-9 combines with J gene TRBJ2-1; D ambiguous. V lost 8 bases, J lost 10 bases, and 18 bases lay in between. This CDR3 is 13 amino acids long. In germline, CDR1 is SEHNR, CDR2 FQNEAQ (reference sequence). CDR3 nucleotides: TGTGCCAGCCTACCTTCCAACTCGAAAGAGCAGTTCTTC. It translates to CASLPSNSKEQFF. Full variable domain (rest looked up from reference TRBV7-9 and TRBJ2-1): DTGVSQNPRHKITKRGQNVTFRCDPISEHNRLYWYRQTLGQGPEFLTYFQNEAQLEKSRLLSDRFSAERPKGSFSTLEIQRTEQGDSAMYLCASLPSNSKEQFFGPGTRLTVL.

This sequence joins TRBV28 and TRBJ2-7; D may be TRBD2 (7 bases). Germline CDR1 is MDHEN and CDR2 is SYDVKM. There are 15 residues in the CDR3. Trimming stripped 7 bases from V and 2 bases from J, with 18 bases between. Here the CDR3 reads CASTPAGEGAYEQYF. The CDR3 DNA sequence: TGTGCCAGCACCCCGGCTGGGGAGGGGGCCTACGAGCAGTACTTC.

The rearrangement joins TRBV5-4 to TRBJ1-4, with 9 nucleotides matching TRBD1. V trimming: 1 base; J trimming: 5 bases; junction bases outside the gene matches: 6. Germline CDR1 SGHNT, CDR2 YYREEE (reference sequence). The CDR3 extends over 16 amino acids. CDR3 nucleotide sequence: TGTGCCAGCAGCTTGAGGGGACAGGGAGGAAATGAAAAACTGTTTTTT. Translated: CASSLRGQGGNEKLFF.

The chain links TRBV2 to TRBJ2-7; 7 bases agree with TRBD2. V was clipped by 3 bases and J by 7 bases; unmatched bases: 9. There are 14 residues in the CDR3. Germline CDR1 is SNHLY and CDR2 is FYNNEI. The CDR3 region is CASSEGLSTYEQYF. Written as DNA, the CDR3 is TGTGCCAGCAGTGAGGGACTATCTACGTATGAGCAGTACTTC.

The V call is TRBV10-1, the J call TRBJ2-5, with TRBD1 matching 8 bases. The germline V gene encodes CDR1 WNHNN and CDR2 SYGVQD (reference sequence). The J segment lost 4 bases and the V segment lost 6 bases, leaving 4 bases of the junction unmatched. The length of the CDR3 is 13 residues. DNA of the CDR3: TGCGCCAGCAGGAGACAGGGGCCAGAGACCCAGTACTTC. It specifies CASRRQGPETQYF.

The chain has TRBV30 and TRBJ2-5, with 10 positions matching TRBD2. In germline, CDR1 is GTSNPN, CDR2 SVGIG (reference sequence). This CDR3 region has 15 residues. V lost 4 bases to trimming and J lost 5 bases; unmatched junction nucleotides: 10. The DNA for the CDR3 is TGTGCCTGGATGAAGCGGGGGGGCGGGAGGGAGACCCAGTACTTC. It specifies CAWMKRGGGRETQYF.

The V and J genes are TRBV27 and TRBJ1-5; 10 positions match TRBD1. Trimming cost V 0 bases and J 4 bases; bases outside gene matches: 6. The CDR3 spans 17 residues. From germline, CDR1 is MNHEY and CDR2 SMNVEV (reference sequence). The CDR3 DNA sequence: TGTGCCAGCAGTTTATCCCGGGACAGGGGTGGGAATCAGCCCCAGCATTTT. It encodes CASSLSRDRGGNQPQHF.

CDR3 amino acids: CASSLRGYEQYF. CDR3 nucleotides: TGTGCCAGCTCACTACGGGGGTACGAGCAGTACTTC. The rearrangement links TRBV18 to TRBJ2-7; maybe TRBD2 (6 bases). The CDR3 extends over 12 amino acids. Deletions cut 4 bases from V and 4 bases from J, with 8 bases between. CDR1 is KGHSH, CDR2 LQKENI, per germline.

This sequence joins TRBV6-5 and TRBJ1-1, with a tentative D call TRBD1 (5 bases). CDR1 and CDR2 from the germline V gene are MNHEY and SVGAGI. The V end was cut by 6 bases, the J end by 7 bases, with 15 bases between. The CDR3 totals 13 residues. The CDR3 bases are TGTGCCAGCAGCACGCGGGATACAGGTGAAGCTTTCTTT. This translates into CASSTRDTGEAFF.

This clone was counted between two and nine times. This chain links TRBV18 with TRBJ1-1, with D maybe TRBD1 (6 bases). There are 14 residues in the CDR3. Germline values: CDR1 KGHSH, CDR2 LQKENI. V was pared by 0 bases and J by 5 bases, with 10 bases between. CDR3 protein: CASSPPGRGTEAFF. The CDR3 coding sequence is TGTGCCAGCTCACCACCAGGAAGGGGGACTGAAGCTTTCTTT.

V gene TRBV7-9 combines with J gene TRBJ2-1; possibly TRBD1 for D (6 bases). This CDR3 region has 16 residues. Germline CDR1 SEHNR, CDR2 FQNEAQ (reference sequence). V shed 4 bases and J shed 1 base, with 14 bases lying between them. Here the CDR3 DNA reads TGTGCCAGCAGCTCCCAAACAGGGTTTTCCTACAATGAGCAGTTCTTC. It yields the protein CASSSQTGFSYNEQFF.

Concerning this clone: One junction end does not reproduce the germline sequence, and a read error may be involved. This chain connects TRBV6-1 to TRBJ1-5, with 7 positions matching TRBD1. Germline CDR1 reads MNHNS; CDR2 reads SASEGT. The length of the CDR3 is 14 residues. The CDR3 region has the DNA TGTGCCAGCTTTGACAGGGAGTACGATCAGCCCCGGCATTTT. Protein product: CASFDREYDQPRHF.

This chain joins TRBV7-3 and TRBJ2-5, with 9 bases aligning to TRBD1. The J call is doubtful: the DNA matches TRBJ2-7 better. This CDR3 comprises 14 residues. Germline V CDR1 and CDR2: SGHTA, FQGTGA. The CDR3 region has the DNA TGTGCCAGCGGTCGGGGGACAGGGACCTACGAGCAGTACTTC. As protein: CASGRGTGTYEQYF.